This TCR beta chain was documented in a study of blood T cell repertoires in COVID-19. Overall study context: Sites across the United States, Italy and Spain contributed samples from acute and convalescent COVID-19. The cDNA or gDNA used as material had been derived from T cells, B-cell-depleted T cells, or PBMCs.

The V end lost 3 bases, the J end lost 6 bases, and 14 bases lay between the germline ends. Germline V gives CDR1 KGHSH, CDR2 LQKENI. The CDR3 covers 14 residues. In the authors' workflow: Reference gene primer amplification gave nucleated cell count estimates. TCRdb's table, derived via immunoSEQ multiplex PCR, lists solely in-frame clones and lacks some. V and J calls and clone size are as listed in that table; D and trimming were resolved from the DNA. The sample holds 150,000 to 200,000 clones, roughly 85% seen once. The sequence derives from a human donor with acute or convalescent COVID-19. The donor label of this sample is uncertain. The chain uses TRBV18 and TRBJ1-2; D is unresolved. The source material was peripheral blood. The DNA of the CDR3 is TGTGCCAGCTCACCCCCGCCCAGTCCCGATGGCTACACCTTC. Amino acids: CASSPPPSPDGYTF. Using reference TRBV18 and TRBJ1-2 for the parts outside the CDR3, the full variable domain is NAGVMQNPRHLVRRRGQEARLRCSPMKGHSHVYWYRQLPEEGLKFMVYLQKENIIDESGMPKERFSAEFPKEGPSILRIQQVVRGDSAAYFCASSPPPSPDGYTFGSGTRLTVV.